What follows are 13 T cell receptor beta chains derived from one specimen sequenced in a study of shared clonotypes between healthy human individuals (dated by TCRdb to the early 2020s). Library prep was done by the immunoSEQ multiplex PCR assay. This immuneACCESS table, as held by TCRdb, lists in-frame sequences with V and J called but not all clones. Of the missing ones, under half trace to an unresolved V gene in checked studies; the others have no known cause. The sample data list 800,000 to 1,200,000 clones, and around 78% of these were observed just once. Of the sample, about 0.52% is held by the ten largest clones. The material sequenced was memory CD4+ T cells from PBMCs. This specimen's cell subset or site label, per the study, means: CD45RA-negative fraction. The receptors were gathered from a man aged 18 to 30 in good health. Some clones in this sample may be carry-over from other donors' samples.

The V gene is TRBV6-5, the J gene TRBJ1-2; tentative D call: TRBD1 (5 bases). The CDR3 extends over 12 amino acids. Per the germline V gene, CDR1 is MNHEY and CDR2 is SVGAGI. V lost 10 bases and J lost 5, with 14 bases in between. CDR3 in amino acids: CATRRDLYGYTF. CDR3 nucleotide sequence: TGTGCCACCCGGAGGGACCTTTATGGCTACACCTTC.

This clone was observed once. The V and J genes are TRBV7-3 and TRBJ2-1, with 8 nucleotides matching TRBD2. The germline V gene has CDR1 SGHTA and CDR2 FQGTGA. The ends lost 2 bases at V and 4 bases at J; junction bases unmatched: 7. CDR3 length: 16 residues. The CDR3 DNA reads TGTGCCAGCAGCTTATCGGGAGGGAGGACGTACAATGAGCAGTTCTTC. It codes for CASSLSGGRTYNEQFF.

This clone was seen more than once but under ten times. V usage is TRBV27 and J usage is TRBJ2-1; 13 bases align to TRBD2. Losses at the gene ends were 5 bases for V and 2 bases for J; bases not matched to a gene: 9. The length of the CDR3 is 18 residues. The germline V gene has CDR1 MNHEY and CDR2 SMNVEV (reference sequence). The CDR3 here is CASSKGLAGSDAYNEQFF. CDR3 nucleotide sequence: TGTGCCAGCAGTAAGGGACTAGCGGGAAGCGATGCCTACAATGAGCAGTTCTTC.

This clone came up a few times. This chain uses TRBV19 with TRBJ1-5; possibly TRBD1 for D (5 bases). CDR1 LNHDA and CDR2 SQIVND come from the germline V gene (reference sequence). The CDR3 has 13 residues. V gave up 6 bases and J gave up 7 bases, with 13 bases separating them. CDR3 DNA sequence: TGTGCCAGTAGCCGAGGACGGGGCCAGCCCCAGCATTTT. Its protein product is CASSRGRGQPQHF.

This chain connects TRBV9 to TRBJ1-1; no clear D. Germline V gene sequence: CDR1 SGDLS, CDR2 YYNGEE. Trimming took off 0 bases at V and 1 base at J, with 4 bases between the two ends. CDR3 length: 13 amino acids. The CDR3 nucleotides read TGTGCCAGCAGCGTAGGAGCGAACACTGAAGCTTTCTTT. Its protein product is CASSVGANTEAFF.

The CDR3 region is CAWGRLQETQYF. CDR3 coding DNA: TGTGCCTGGGGACGGTTACAAGAGACCCAGTACTTC. V is TRBV30 and J is TRBJ2-5, with D hard to call. Trimming cost V 5 bases and J 2 bases, with 9 bases left between them. Looked up from germline, CDR1 is GTSNPN and CDR2 is SVGIG (reference sequence). The CDR3 extends over 12 amino acids. Filled out from reference TRBV30 and TRBJ2-5, the complete variable domain reads SQTIHQWPATLVQPVGSPLSLECTVEGTSNPNLYWYRQAAGRGLQLLFYSVGIGQISSEVPQNLSASRPQDRQFILSSKKLLLSDSGFYLCAWGRLQETQYFGPGTRLLVL.

The J gene is TRBJ1-5, the V gene TRBV4-1; D gene unclear. CDR3 length: 16 amino acids. The V gene's germline CDR1 is MGHRA and CDR2 YSYEKL. Trimming removed 4 bases at V and 6 bases at J, with 19 bases between. The CDR3 DNA sequence: TGCGCCAGCAGCCCAAGAGGGAGCGGCGGTTCTCAGCCCCAGCATTTT. Translated, it gives CASSPRGSGGSQPQHF.

In the case of this clone: An end of the junction differs from the germline gene, which may be a read error. The V call is TRBV2, the J call TRBJ2-1; D perhaps matches TRBD2 (6 bases). Germline V gene sequence: CDR1 SNHLY, CDR2 FYNNEI. This CDR3 is 12 amino acids long. DNA of the CDR3: TGTGCCAGCAGGGAAGGGAGGAATGAGCAGTTCTTC. This codes for CASREGRNEQFF.

The chain links TRBV6-5 to TRBJ2-3, with unresolved D. The V end was cut by 7 bases, the J end by 5 bases, with 10 bases between. Germline V gene data show CDR1 as MNHEY and CDR2 as SVGAGI. CDR3 size: 12 residues. This CDR3 reads CASTTVGDTQYF. DNA for the CDR3: TGTGCCAGCACCACGGTCGGAGATACGCAGTATTTT.

Comments on this clone: Other DNA sequences within the sample encode an identical CDR3. The chain links TRBV7-9 to TRBJ1-1, with unresolved D. This CDR3 comprises 13 residues. Trimming took 3 bases from V and 3 from J, leaving 8 bases between them. Looked up from germline, CDR1 is SEHNR and CDR2 is FQNEAQ (reference sequence). The CDR3 loop reads CASSFVGDTEAFF. The CDR3 nucleotides are TGTGCCAGCAGCTTTGTCGGGGACACTGAAGCTTTCTTT.

This chain uses TRBV5-1 with TRBJ2-7, with D hard to call. Germline CDR1 is SGHRS and CDR2 is YFSETQ. CDR3 size: 15 residues. Trimming removed 1 base at V and 6 bases at J, with 17 bases between. CDR3 nucleotides: TGCGCCAGCAGCTTGAACGGGCCTCCCCTGTCCGAGCAGTACTTC. Its protein product is CASSLNGPPLSEQYF.

The rearrangement joins TRBV5-6 to TRBJ2-4, with unresolved D. Germline V lookup: CDR1 SGHDT, CDR2 YYEEEE. Trimming cost V 1 base and J 6 bases, with 5 bases left between them. The CDR3 has 12 amino acids. CDR3 loop: CASSLSGNIQYF. The CDR3 region has the DNA TGTGCCAGCAGCTTGTCAGGAAACATTCAGTACTTC.

The chain combines TRBV28 with TRBJ1-2; D remains unclear. Trimming cost V 6 bases and J 4 bases, with 21 bases left between them. This CDR3 is built from 16 residues. CDR1 is MDHEN and CDR2 is SYDVKM in the germline V gene. CDR3 coding DNA: TGTGCCAGCAGACCAACGCCCGCCTTGGGGAGCTATGGCTACACCTTC. It codes for CASRPTPALGSYGYTF.